A selection of T cell receptor beta chains follows, all from one sample in a study of T cell clusters in autoimmune cytopenias. From its re-call of the multiplex PCR reads, TCRdb lists each CDR3 protein once, without DNA. The sample is made up of several thousand distinct CDR3 sequences, and the top ten hold 4.1% of it. The material sequenced was peripheral blood. The receptors derive from a human donor with an autoimmune cytopenia or autoimmune hepatitis (not recorded which). The CDR3 runs from the conserved cysteine through the conserved F or W. Fields, in order: clone size, CDR3 length, J gene, V gene, CDR3 protein. The listing skips clone size in some rows; elsewhere it reads once, few, many or a size class.

>.|15|TRBJ1-4|TRBV20-1
CSARLAGRNNEKLFF
>.|15|TRBJ1-5|TRBV12-3/TRBV12-4
CASSLTGYSNQPQHF
>.|14|TRBJ2-7|TRBV10-3
CAISESGTAYEQYF
>.|15|TRBJ1-2|TRBV19
CASRTSGTDSYGYTF
>.|14|TRBJ1-2|TRBV10-3
CAITPGDRGNGYTF
>.|14|TRBJ2-7|TRBV11-2
CASSSTRGSYEQYF
>.|15|TRBJ2-7|TRBV7-6
CASSQEQGASYEQYF
>.|14|TRBJ1-2|TRBV14
CASSQEAGFYGYTF
>.|15|TRBJ1-5|TRBV6-1
CASNSRQGVDQPQHF
>.|15|TRBJ1-3|TRBV18
CASSPMAEQGNTIYF
>medium-sized|15|TRBJ2-3|TRBV6-5
CASSQPGGSTDTQYF
>.|15|TRBJ2-5|TRBV18
CASSPPAGIGETQYF
>medium-sized|13|TRBJ1-1|TRBV30
CAWSVFSGIRAFF
>medium-sized|13|TRBJ1-2|TRBV27
CASRRTVNYGYTF
>.|13|TRBJ2-7|TRBV15
CATRTSGSYEQYF
>.|14|TRBJ2-4|TRBV12-3/TRBV12-4
CASSRQGAKNIQYF
>.|13|TRBJ2-7|TRBV12-3/TRBV12-4
CASSYGTISEQYF
>.|16|TRBJ2-2|TRBV7-6
CASSLVVEVNTGELFF
>medium-sized|14|TRBJ2-1|TRBV20-1
CSARAGGPGNEQFF
>.|13|TRBJ1-2|TRBV24-1
CATSTGGQVGYTF
>.|17|TRBJ2-2|TRBV7-6
CASSSPLAGVVPGELFF
>.|14|TRBJ1-3|TRBV6-5
CASIWVGSGNTIYF
>.|13|TRBJ1-2|TRBV27
CASTTVGNYGYTF
>.|14|TRBJ1-4|TRBV27
CASSLLGVNEKLFF
>medium-sized|14|TRBJ1-3|TRBV30
CAWSRGAAGNTIYF
>medium-sized|16|TRBJ1-5|TRBV19
CASSQSGTGFAQPQHF
>medium-sized|15|TRBJ2-3|TRBV6-5
CASSRTRQATDTQYF
>.|11|TRBJ2-7|TRBV10-2
CASSESSEQYF
>medium-sized|13|TRBJ2-5|TRBV27
CASRPPGSETQYF
>medium-sized|15|TRBJ2-7|TRBV19
CASSIRTGETYEQYF
>.|14|TRBJ1-5|TRBV19
CASSIGTGGQPQHF
>.|14|TRBJ2-7|TRBV20-1
CSASGAGTTYEQYF
>medium-sized|15|TRBJ1-1|TRBV12-3/TRBV12-4
CASSPLDRGTTEAFF
>medium-sized|11|TRBJ2-5|TRBV18
CASSATETQYF
>.|16|TRBJ2-3|TRBV27
CAISESGGASTDTQYF
>.|12|TRBJ1-6|TRBV27
CASSLTNSPLHF
>.|14|TRBJ2-1|TRBV5-4
CASRGAEKLNEQFF
>large|11|TRBJ2-1|TRBV29-1
CSVRRENEQFF
>.|11|TRBJ1-1|TRBV6-1
CASRAGTEAFF
>.|15|TRBJ2-1|TRBV15
CATTPGGGLYNEQFF
>.|12|TRBJ1-3|TRBV14
CASSRAGNTIYF